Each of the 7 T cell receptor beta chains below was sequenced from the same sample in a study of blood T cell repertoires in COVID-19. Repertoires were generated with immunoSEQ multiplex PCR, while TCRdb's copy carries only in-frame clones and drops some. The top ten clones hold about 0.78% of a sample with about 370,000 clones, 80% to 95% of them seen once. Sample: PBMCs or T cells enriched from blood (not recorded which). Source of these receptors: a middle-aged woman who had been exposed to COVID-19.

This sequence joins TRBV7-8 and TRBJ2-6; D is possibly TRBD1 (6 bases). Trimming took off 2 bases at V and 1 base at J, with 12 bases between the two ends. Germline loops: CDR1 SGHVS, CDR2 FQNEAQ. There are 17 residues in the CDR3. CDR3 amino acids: CASSLRDTKSGANVLTF. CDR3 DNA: TGTGCCAGCAGCTTAAGGGACACCAAGTCTGGGGCCAACGTCCTGACTTTC. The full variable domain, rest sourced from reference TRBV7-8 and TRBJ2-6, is GAGVSQSPRYKVAKRGQDVALRCDPISGHVSLFWYQQALGQGPEFLTYFQNEAQLDKSGLPSDRFFAERPEGSVSTLKIQRTQQEDSAVYLCASSLRDTKSGANVLTFGAGSRLTVL.

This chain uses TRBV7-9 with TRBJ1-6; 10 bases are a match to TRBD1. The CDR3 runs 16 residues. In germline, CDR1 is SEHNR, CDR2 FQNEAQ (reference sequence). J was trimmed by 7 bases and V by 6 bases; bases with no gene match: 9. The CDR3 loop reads CASRHTTGGRNSPLHF. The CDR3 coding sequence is TGTGCCAGCAGACATACGACAGGGGGCCGAAATTCACCCCTCCACTTT.

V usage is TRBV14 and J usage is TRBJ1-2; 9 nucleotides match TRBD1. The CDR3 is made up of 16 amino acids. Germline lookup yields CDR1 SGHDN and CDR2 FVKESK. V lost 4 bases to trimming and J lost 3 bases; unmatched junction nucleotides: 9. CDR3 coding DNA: TGTGCCAGCAGCCCTATGGGGACAGGGTTTGACTATGGCTACACCTTC. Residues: CASSPMGTGFDYGYTF.

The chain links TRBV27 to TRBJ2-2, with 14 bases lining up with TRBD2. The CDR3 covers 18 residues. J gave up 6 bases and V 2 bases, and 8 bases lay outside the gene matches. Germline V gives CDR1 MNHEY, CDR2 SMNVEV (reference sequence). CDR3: CASSLSSGLAGVAGELFF. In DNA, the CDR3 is TGTGCCAGCAGTTTAAGTTCGGGACTAGCGGGAGTGGCCGGGGAGCTGTTTTTT.

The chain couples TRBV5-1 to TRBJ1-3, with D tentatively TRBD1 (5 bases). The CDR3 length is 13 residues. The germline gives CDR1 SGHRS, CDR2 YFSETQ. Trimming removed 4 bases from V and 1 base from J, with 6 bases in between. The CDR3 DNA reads TGCGCCAGCAGCCGACAGTCTGGAAACACCATATATTTT. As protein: CASSRQSGNTIYF.

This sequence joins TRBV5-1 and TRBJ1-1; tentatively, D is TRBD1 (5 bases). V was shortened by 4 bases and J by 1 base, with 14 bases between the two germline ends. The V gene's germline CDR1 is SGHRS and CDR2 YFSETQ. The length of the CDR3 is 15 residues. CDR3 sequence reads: CASSGQGNENTEAFF. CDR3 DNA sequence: TGCGCCAGCAGCGGCCAGGGAAATGAGAACACTGAAGCTTTCTTT.

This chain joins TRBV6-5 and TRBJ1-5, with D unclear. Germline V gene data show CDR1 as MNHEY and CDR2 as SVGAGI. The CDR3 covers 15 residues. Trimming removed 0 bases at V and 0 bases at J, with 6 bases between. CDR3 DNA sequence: TGTGCCAGCAGTTACTCATCCGGTAGCAATCAGCCCCAGCATTTT. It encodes CASSYSSGSNQPQHF.